These T cell receptor beta chains were read from a single sample in a study of graft-versus-host responses after intestinal transplantation. Assay: immunoSEQ multiplex PCR; the TCRdb copy retains only in-frame clones and omits some. This sample carries 20,000 to 25,000 clones, 30% to 40% of them seen once, and the ten largest clones take 9.2%. Sequenced material: alloreactive CD8+ T cells from a mixed lymphocyte reaction culture, taken before intestinal transplant. Receptor source: a human patient who received an intestinal transplant. The CDR3 runs from the conserved cysteine through the conserved F or W. The D gene is left open where the match is weak. Where a row states a size, it is once, few, many or the class of an expanded clone; other rows omit it.

.	TRBV6-5	medium-sized	TRBJ1-6	CASSYGQGANSPLHF	TGTGCCAGCAGTTACGGGCAGGGCGCAAATTCACCCCTCCACTTT
.	TRBV6-5	.	TRBJ2-1	CASSYSFRGPQFF	TGTGCCAGCAGTTACTCGTTTAGGGGACCACAGTTCTTC
.	TRBV6-1	medium-sized	TRBJ2-7	CASSEWGSKQYEQYF	TGTGCCAGCAGTGAGTGGGGGTCCAAACAATACGAGCAGTACTTC
.	TRBV6-5	few	TRBJ1-6	CASSYYLTGRNSPLHF	TGTGCCAGCAGTTACTACTTAACAGGTCGGAATTCACCCCTCCACTTT
TRBD2	TRBV7-9	few	TRBJ2-1	CASSFVSGVYNEQFF	TGTGCCAGCAGCTTTGTTAGCGGGGTATACAATGAGCAGTTCTTC
.	TRBV27	.	TRBJ1-6	CASSSHGNSPLHF	TGTGCCAGCAGCTCTCACGGTAATTCACCCCTCCACTTT
.	TRBV4-3	few	TRBJ2-7	CASSQDGYEQYF	TGCGCCAGCAGCCAAGATGGCTACGAGCAGTACTTC
.	TRBV7-7	.	TRBJ2-2	CASSLGGAGELFF	TGTGCCAGCAGCTTAGGGGGGGCCGGGGAGCTGTTTTTT
.	TRBV27	.	TRBJ2-1	CASSAIPYSYNEQFF	TGTGCCAGCAGTGCCATACCCTACTCCTACAATGAGCAGTTCTTC
.	TRBV4-1	.	TRBJ1-1	CASSPRWDFGVNTEAFF	TGCGCCAGCAGCCCCAGGTGGGACTTCGGAGTGAACACTGAAGCTTTCTTT
.	TRBV7-9	.	TRBJ1-3	CASSLPGNTIYF	TGTGCCAGCAGCTTACCTGGAAACACCATATATTTT
TRBD2	TRBV11-3	.	TRBJ2-7	CASSLNTGTSGYSYEQYF	TGTGCCAGCAGCTTAAACACCGGGACTAGCGGGTATTCCTACGAGCAGTACTTC
.	TRBV27	.	TRBJ2-1	CASSLGMEQFF	TGTGCCAGCAGTTTAGGAATGGAGCAGTTCTTC
.	TRBV4-1	.	TRBJ1-5	CASSQVVYSNQPQHF	TGCGCCAGCAGCCAAGTAGTGTATAGCAATCAGCCCCAGCATTTT
.	TRBV7-6	.	TRBJ1-2	CASRPRGDLYGYTF	TGTGCCAGCAGACCCCGGGGGGACCTCTATGGCTACACCTTC
.	TRBV9	medium-sized	TRBJ1-2	CASSAWSTDYGYTF	TGTGCCAGCAGCGCCTGGAGTACAGACTATGGCTACACCTTC
.	TRBV7-2	few	TRBJ2-7	CASSLGQGGFYHYEQYF	TGTGCCAGCAGCTTAGGGCAGGGTGGATTCTATCACTACGAGCAGTACTTC
.	TRBV4-1	few	TRBJ2-7	CASSQDPGAYEQYF	TGCGCCAGCAGCCAAGATCCGGGGGCCTACGAGCAGTACTTC
.	TRBV7-9	few	TRBJ2-1	CATSSREQFF	TGTGCCACCTCTAGCCGAGAGCAGTTCTTC
.	TRBV19	.	TRBJ2-5	CASSLTRDSEETQYF	TGTGCCAGTAGCCTCACCCGGGACTCCGAAGAGACCCAGTACTTC
.	TRBV4-1	medium-sized	TRBJ2-1	CASSQGWGEAYNEQFF	TGCGCCAGCAGCCAAGGTTGGGGGGAGGCATACAATGAGCAGTTCTTC
.	TRBV18	.	TRBJ1-2	CASSPGLLRPFYGYTF	TGTGCCAGCTCACCAGGGCTACTAAGGCCCTTCTATGGCTACACCTTC
TRBD2	TRBV5-1	few	TRBJ2-5	CASSLALAGAGGQETQYF	TGCGCCAGCAGCTTGGCCCTAGCGGGAGCAGGAGGGCAAGAGACCCAGTACTTC
TRBD1	TRBV4-1	.	TRBJ1-1	CASSPRQGANTEAFF	TGCGCCAGCAGCCCACGACAGGGGGCGAACACTGAAGCTTTCTTT
.	TRBV5-6	few	TRBJ2-1	CASSLGYEQFF	TGTGCCAGCAGCTTGGGATATGAGCAGTTCTTC
.	TRBV19	.	TRBJ2-3	CASSILPGTSDTQYF	TGTGCCAGTAGTATTCTTCCAGGGACCTCAGATACGCAGTATTTT
.	TRBV6-6	.	TRBJ1-5	CASSYYPDQPQHF	TGTGCCAGCAGTTACTACCCCGACCAGCCCCAGCATTTT
.	TRBV5-5	few	TRBJ1-4	CASSSTRGGGKLFF	TGTGCCAGCAGCTCCACCCGGGGAGGAGGAAAACTGTTTTTT
.	TRBV6-6	.	TRBJ2-5	CASSCGTPLETQYF	TGTGCCAGCAGTTGTGGCACCCCATTGGAGACCCAGTACTTC
.	TRBV6-4	.	TRBJ1-6	CASSDSGNSPLHF	TGTGCCAGCAGTGACTCAGGGAATTCACCCCTCCACTTT
TRBD2	TRBV7-3	.	TRBJ2-1	CASSARPGLAGEYNEQFF	TGTGCCAGCAGCGCACGTCCGGGACTAGCGGGAGAGTACAATGAGCAGTTCTTC
.	TRBV4-1	few	TRBJ2-7	CASAVASGYEQYF	TGCGCCAGCGCTGTAGCTTCGGGCTACGAGCAGTACTTC
.	TRBV7-6	.	TRBJ2-3	CASSLAIEESTDTQYF	TGTGCCAGCAGCTTAGCGATAGAGGAGAGCACAGATACGCAGTATTTT
TRBD2	TRBV2	few	TRBJ2-2	CASSDTSGGTYYANTGELFF	TGTGCCAGCAGTGACACTAGCGGGGGAACCTACTACGCGAACACCGGGGAGCTGTTTTTT
TRBD2	TRBV4-1	once	TRBJ2-1	CASSPQSGRVNEQFF	TGCGCCAGCAGCCCCCAAAGCGGGAGGGTGAATGAGCAGTTCTTC
TRBD2	TRBV7-9	few	TRBJ2-5	CASSSTSGALNTQYF	TGTGCCAGCAGCTCGACTAGCGGCGCCTTAAATACCCAGTACTTC
TRBD1	TRBV6-5	.	TRBJ2-7	CASSHRGSYEQYF	TGTGCCAGCAGTCACAGGGGCTCCTACGAGCAGTACTTC
TRBD1	TRBV9	few	TRBJ2-7	CASSAGDSSYEQYF	TGTGCCAGCAGCGCAGGGGACAGCTCCTACGAGCAGTACTTC
.	TRBV5-4	.	TRBJ2-7	CASSHANLYEQYF	TGCGCCAGCAGCCATGCCAACCTCTACGAGCAGTACTTC
.	TRBV7-3	medium-sized	TRBJ2-2	CASSLAGNTGELFF	TGTGCCAGCAGCTTAGCGGGGAACACCGGGGAGCTGTTTTTT
TRBD1	TRBV11-2	.	TRBJ1-4	CASSKGQRKGEKLFF	TGTGCCAGCAGCAAGGGACAGCGTAAAGGTGAAAAACTGTTTTTT
TRBD1	TRBV4-3	few	TRBJ2-7	CASSRVQGSSYEQYF	TGCGCCAGCAGCCGAGTACAGGGGAGCTCCTACGAGCAGTACTTC
.	TRBV10-3	.	TRBJ1-1	CAISGKANTEAFF	TGTGCCATCAGTGGCAAAGCGAACACTGAAGCTTTCTTT
.	TRBV10-3	medium-sized	TRBJ1-3	CAISDDGYGNTIYF	TGTGCCATCAGCGACGACGGTTATGGAAACACCATATATTTT
TRBD1	TRBV2	.	TRBJ2-1	CASKGAGVYNEQFF	TGTGCCAGCAAGGGGGCTGGAGTTTACAATGAGCAGTTCTTC
.	TRBV27	.	TRBJ2-1	CASSWGTYNEQFF	TGTGCCAGCAGTTGGGGGACCTACAATGAGCAGTTCTTC
.	TRBV5-1	few	TRBJ2-3	CASSLWTVTDTQYF	TGCGCCAGCAGCTTGTGGACAGTCACAGATACGCAGTATTTT
.	TRBV11-1	once	TRBJ1-2	CASSLVGTPYGYTF	TGTGCCAGCAGCTTAGTCGGCACTCCCTATGGCTACACCTTC
.	TRBV5-1	.	TRBJ2-3	CASSSRTDTQYF	TGCGCCAGCAGCTCCCGCACAGATACGCAGTATTTT
TRBD2	TRBV7-6	.	TRBJ2-1	CASSIAGGYNEQFF	TGTGCCAGCAGCATAGCGGGAGGGTACAATGAGCAGTTCTTC